The present entry profiles one T cell receptor (beta chain) with its context. There are a few counts of this clone. This receptor's antigen is unknown. No per-base quality is available; no much larger clone lies one base away. In total, roughly 670 healthy bone marrow donors made up the cohort. Cohort members were all nominally healthy when sampled, although unrecorded immune exposures were likely present. The donor tested CMV seropositive, placing the donor among the approximately 310 seropositive members of the cohort. Each donor provided a peripheral blood sample, and peripheral blood mononuclear cells were used for TCR beta sequencing. The Qiagen DNeasy Blood Extraction Kit was used to extract genomic DNA from the blood cell samples. These data originate in a study of cytomegalovirus exposure and HLA in healthy donors (dated by TCRdb to between 2016 and 2019). Broadly, across the study: According to an earlier analysis of 450 to 650 of the donors, some 180 million T cells yielded 117 million unique TCR beta sequences and less than 300 Gb of sequence data. On average, roughly 250,000 unique TCR beta nucleotide sequences were sequenced per donor among a few hundred genotyped donors of the cohort, with roughly 20% of those sequences being non-productive. Donor age, sex, ethnicity and CMV serostatus were compiled alongside the repertoire data. Every repertoire in the discovery cohort had been generated on one and the same sequencing platform. Rather than drawing on any new phenotypic data, the later analysis identified candidate immune exposures from TCR beta sequences and the way those sequences occurred across donors. Of the roughly 430 genotyped donors, around 81% fell in the genetic ancestry cluster associated with self-reported Caucasian donors. Class I and class II HLA loci were covered by the typing at four-digit resolution. The study aimed to test whether signatures of past pathogen exposure could be identified by cataloging public T cell receptors. In a later analysis, previously published TCR beta repertoires from some 640 donors were re-analyzed and high-resolution HLA genotyping was added so that TCR occurrence patterns could be studied. An early release that covered about 600 HLA-typed donors contained about 290 gigabases of sequencing data and 70 million to 100 million unique TCR sequences. The study profiled the T cell repertoires of approximately 700 subjects by immunosequencing and related them to cytomegalovirus serostatus. An earlier analysis of fewer than 750 of the donors used high-throughput TCR beta sequencing to judge whether each TCR beta V gene segment behaved as functional or pseudogenic. Roughly 5 DR-DQ haplotypes were handled as single units for association and clustering, since linkage in the cohort was strong. The study combined high-throughput TCR immunosequencing, statistical association of individual TCRs with disease status, and machine learning to predict cytomegalovirus infection status. The number of donors typed differed by locus, with roughly 629-640 for A, B, C, DRB1 and DQB1, around 500 for DQA1, 600 to 610 for DPA1, and approximately 470 for DPB1. In addition to the first cohort of 666 subjects, a separate validation cohort of about 120 different subjects was used. In a later genetic analysis, genome-wide SNP genotypes for about 65% of the roughly 670 donors were used, and that subset was treated as a discovery cohort. What the work shows at the level of the full study, not this receptor alone: In a later analysis, TCR association rates were found to vary across HLA loci, with the most associated TCRs seen for DRB1 alleles and the fewest for HLA-C alleles. A cluster of highly shared sequence variants was judged likely to be a technical artifact of the sequencing pipeline. Assigning TCR associations to individual alleles was difficult when HLA alleles, especially DR and DQ, strongly co-occurred. Broadly in line with IMGT annotations, most TCR beta V segments showed up in productive rearrangements about 87% or about 30% of the time in an earlier analysis of some 590 of the donors. A later genetic analysis reported fewer N-insertions in productive TCRs among donors in an Asian-associated ancestry cluster than the roughly 650-donor mean. In a later analysis, HLA-associated TCR beta chains showed more clonal expansion and lower generation probabilities than non-associated chains that were equally common. A further reported finding was that TCR beta sequences accurately predicted the HLA-A and HLA-B alleles for most subjects in the first cohort. Most TCR sequences were observed very rarely across donors, whereas some public TCRs were present in many individuals. HLA typing was unavailable for some donors at each locus, so association tests used only the typed subset. In this cohort, only TCR beta chains were sequenced, and detectable features were limited by the absence of alpha or paired-chain data. A few of the identified cytomegalovirus-associated TCR beta chains were confirmed in vitro to be specific for cytomegalovirus antigens. Most CMV-associated TCR beta chains appeared to be HLA-restricted in a later analysis, and the HLA associations seemed to be driven largely by CMV exposure. The authors suggested that the approach could potentially be generalized to other disease states and immunological phenotypes. According to a later analysis, parvovirus B19, influenza, CMV and Epstein-Barr virus appeared linked to several top co-occurrence clusters. Immune exposure information for the cohort was limited to CMV serostatus. The earlier analysis of about 600 of the donors excluded seventeen rarely observed V segments, including chromosome 9 orphons, because counts were too low. In both the original and validation cohorts, the classifier was reported to diagnose cytomegalovirus status with high specificity and sensitivity. V-gene and J-gene trimming of TCR beta chains was associated with a missense DCLRE1C variant in a later genetic analysis, and the association was replicated in an independent cohort. In the study, some 160 TCR beta chains were listed as associated with cytomegalovirus. Presence/absence analyses assumed roughly uniform sequencing depth across donors, an assumption that may not hold. A later analysis associated some 17,000 TCR beta sequences with specific HLA alleles at a false discovery rate of 0.05. Correlated functional status among segregating V segments might be attributable to linkage disequilibrium, but an unknown experimental factor could not be ruled out.

The library was built by means of the immunoSEQ multiplex PCR assay. The multiplex PCR relied on a mix of 60 forward primers for TCR Vbeta segments and 13 reverse primers for TCR Jbeta segments. The CDR3 region of rearranged TCR beta genes was amplified from genomic DNA by a multiplex PCR assay. On the Illumina HiSeq System, the amplified TCR beta libraries were sequenced as 87-base-pair reads. Processing in the source paper ran as follows. In a later analysis, tens of millions of unique TCR beta chains were counted across the 650 to 700 repertoires, and roughly 10 million of these chains were shared by at least two donors. To remove PCR and sequencing errors, raw reads were error-corrected and collapsed into unique sequences using a nearest-neighbor algorithm that merged closely related sequences. V, D and J gene segments were assigned by aligning CDR3 sequences to IMGT reference sequences. Each retained sequence needed at least a six-nucleotide match to both a V gene segment and a J gene segment. A rearrangement counted as productive if the CDR3 had no stop codons and remained in frame with V and J, and every other rearrangement counted as non-productive. Following IMGT convention, CDR3 was defined as the stretch from the second conserved V-encoded cysteine up to the conserved J-encoded phenylalanine. The earlier analysis of some 550 of the donors excluded any sequence lacking an unambiguous match to a single V gene segment. In an earlier analysis of approximately 590 of the donors, V segments were called functional above 56.7% productive rearrangements and were called segregating when the between-donor standard deviation exceeded 5%. A statistical classification framework was developed to diagnose cytomegalovirus status using the catalog of TCR beta chain sequences. In a later analysis, V and J genes were assigned by comparing TCR nucleotide sequences against IMGT/GENE-DB human TR gene sequences. Using the TCRdist pipeline, a later analysis assigned CDR3 sequences along with most-parsimonious VDJ recombination scenarios. In a later analysis, every TCR beta chain was defined by the combination of its CDR3 amino acid sequence and its V-gene family, and reads without a unique V-gene family were dropped. As a way to deal with suspected cross-contamination and a sequencing artifact, a later analysis dropped approximately 590 nucleotide sequences that were highly shared and had low generation probability. In a later analysis, a clonal expansion index for each public chain was calculated from normalized within-repertoire ranks of inferred template counts. In a later analysis, generation probabilities were computed using a VDJ recombination model fitted to out-of-frame rearrangements, and the results were checked against IGoR. A later analysis scored TCR-TCR, TCR-HLA and TCR-CMV co-occurrence with hypergeometric tests, applying a repertoire-size bias correction to TCR pairs. In a later analysis, false discovery rates were estimated by permuting HLA or CMV assignments 20 times. In a later analysis, co-occurring TCRs were grouped using DBSCAN, with TCRdist sequence similarity added in when clustering inside HLA-allele-positive subsets. For co-occurrence clustering, repertoires with fewer than 30,000 or more than 120,000 public chains were excluded, along with about five repertoires with anomalous nucleotide sharing. The immuneACCESS repertoire file appears here via TCRdb, limited to in-frame rearrangements. These files lack a portion of the clones; in checked studies, under half of the deficit traces to unresolved V genes, and the cause of the others is not known. D and trimming were read from the DNA, whereas the V and J calls and clone size are those reported in that table. This sample holds approximately 88,000 clones; around 77% were observed only once. Approximately 7% of the sample is in the top ten clones.

Input material: PBMCs. The receptor was isolated from a man aged 45 to 65 in good health and CMV-seropositive.

The CDR3 loop reads CASSEARGTEAFF. DNA sequence: TGTGCCAGCAGTGAAGCGAGAGGGACTGAAGCTTTCTTT. The rearranged chain carries TRBV2 and TRBJ1-1; the D gene assignment is ambiguous. For CDR1 and CDR2, the germline V gene lists SNHLY and FYNNEI. V lost 0 bases and J lost 5 bases; the stretch between them is 7 bases long. Including the terminal cysteine and phenylalanine, the CDR3 comprises 13 residues. Just the 39-base CDR3 DNA is kept, in frame starting at base 1.